The source of this TCR beta chain is a study of T cells in Graves' hyperthyroidism and ophthalmopathy. In patients aged 18 to 65, hyperthyroidism was newly diagnosed, with duration under 2 months. Trimming pared 1 base from V and 4 bases from J, leaving 8 bases between. The CDR3 covers 13 residues. The germline CDR1 and CDR2 sequences are MDHEN and SYDVKM. Authors of the study amplified TCR beta CDR3 regions from RNA transcripts. RT-PCR in the first round (using the HTBI primer set) targeted the TCR CDR3. TCRdb reprocessed the multiplex PCR reads with MiXCR, giving one entry per CDR3 protein. The sample lists about 720,000 distinct CDR3 sequences; 16% were seen once. Concerning this clonotype: The antigen is undetermined.

Study results and limitations: Most clonotypes expanded in thyroid above 0.001 were likewise present in blood.

The sample taken for sequencing was blood. The rearrangement links TRBV28 to TRBJ2-7; no firm D call. The TCR sequence derives from a man between 18 and 35 years old with Graves' hyperthyroidism. CDR3 amino acids: CASSLFVGYEQYF. The CDR3 nucleotides are TGTGCCAGCAGTTTATTTGTGGGATACGAGCAGTACTTC. Full variable domain (missing parts from reference TRBV28 and TRBJ2-7): DVKVTQSSRYLVKRTGEKVFLECVQDMDHENMFWYRQDPGLGLRLIYFSYDVKMKEKGDIPEGYSVSREKKERFSLILESASTNQTSMYLCASSLFVGYEQYFGPGTRLTVT.